The clone carrying this T cell receptor (beta chain) was recorded a few times. Its cognate antigen is unknown. This record belongs to a study of CD8 T cells in ankylosing spondylitis. Whole-study findings and limits: Reportedly, disease-linked clones are significantly enriched in ankylosing spondylitis patients' matched synovial fluid. Eight or nine highly homologous variants formed a TCR beta motif that appeared characteristic of ankylosing spondylitis blood.

This CDR3 comprises 11 residues. CDR1 is SQVTM, CDR2 ANQGSEA, per germline. V was cut by 3 bases and J by 6 bases, with 9 bases left in between. TCRdb called the 5' RACE reads again in MiXCR, with one record for every CDR3 protein. The table includes a few hundred thousand distinct CDR3 sequences, around 8% detected once. This clonotype was sampled from a male donor with ankylosing spondylitis. This rearrangement joins TRBV29-1 to TRBJ2-7; perhaps D is TRBD1 or TRBD2 (5 bases each). The source material was blood, either unsorted or a sorted T cell fraction (not recorded which). The CDR3 coding sequence is TGCAGCGTTGACAGGGCGGGCGAGCAGTACTTC. Protein: CSVDRAGEQYF.